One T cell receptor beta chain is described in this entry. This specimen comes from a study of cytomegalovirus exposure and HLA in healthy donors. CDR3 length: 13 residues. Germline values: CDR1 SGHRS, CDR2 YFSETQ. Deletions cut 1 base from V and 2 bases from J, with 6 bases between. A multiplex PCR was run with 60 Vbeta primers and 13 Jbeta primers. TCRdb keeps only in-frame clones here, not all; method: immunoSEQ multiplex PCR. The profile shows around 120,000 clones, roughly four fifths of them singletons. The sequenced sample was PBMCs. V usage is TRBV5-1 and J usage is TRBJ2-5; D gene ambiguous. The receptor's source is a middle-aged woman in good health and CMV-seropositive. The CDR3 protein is CASSLQDQETQYF. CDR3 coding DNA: TGCGCCAGCAGCTTGCAGGATCAAGAGACCCAGTACTTC.